These 31 T cell receptor beta chains were all obtained from the same sample, sequenced in a study of blood T cell repertoires in COVID-19. Sequencing was performed with immunoSEQ multiplex PCR; in TCRdb, only in-frame clones are kept and a portion is missing. The repertoire includes tens of thousands of clones, roughly nine tenths of them detected once, and about 1.6% sits in the top ten. What was sequenced was peripheral blood. All receptors derive from a man aged 60-69 years with acute or convalescent COVID-19.

The gene calls are TRBV12-5 and TRBJ1-2; D gene ambiguous. The CDR3 has 12 amino acids. Germline V gene data show CDR1 as LGHNT and CDR2 as FRNRAP. The V gene lost 4 bases and the J gene lost 5 bases, with 8 bases spanning the gap. The CDR3 coding sequence is TGTGCTAGTGGTTCTTGGGCTTATGGCTACACCTTC. This encodes CASGSWAYGYTF.

The J gene is TRBJ2-7, the V gene TRBV5-1; D unclear. The CDR3 consists of 15 residues. Germline V gene sequence: CDR1 SGHRS, CDR2 YFSETQ. Trimming removed 0 bases from V and 3 bases from J, with 13 bases in between. In nucleotides, the CDR3 is TGCGCCAGCAGCTTGGCCCCAACAGCCTACTACGAGCAGTACTTC. The encoded protein is CASSLAPTAYYEQYF.

This rearrangement joins TRBV7-2 to TRBJ1-2; no firm D call. This CDR3 is 16 amino acids long. V was trimmed by 5 bases and J by 0 bases, leaving 16 bases between them. Germline V gives CDR1 SGHTA, CDR2 FQGNSA. The CDR3 DNA follows: TGTGCCAGCAGCAGAGCGGGTCTGGTACCTAACTATGGCTACACCTTC. Translated, it gives CASSRAGLVPNYGYTF.

V and J are TRBV14 and TRBJ1-1; TRBD1 aligns across 11 bases. Germline V gene lookup returns CDR1 SGHDN and CDR2 FVKESK. Trimming removed 2 bases from V and 0 bases from J; junction bases left unmatched: 2. The CDR3 totals 16 residues. The CDR3 sequence is CASSQRTGGVNTEAFF. CDR3 DNA: TGTGCCAGCAGCCAAAGGACAGGGGGCGTGAACACTGAAGCTTTCTTT. Complete variable domain (other parts from reference TRBV14 and TRBJ1-1): EAGVTQFPSHSVIEKGQTVTLRCDPISGHDNLYWYRRVMGKEIKFLLHFVKESKQDESGMPNNRFLAERTGGTYSTLKVQPAELEDSGVYFCASSQRTGGVNTEAFFGQGTRLTVV.

This chain connects TRBV2 to TRBJ1-2, with TRBD1 matching 8 bases. The CDR3 spans 15 residues. Germline V gene lookup returns CDR1 SNHLY and CDR2 FYNNEI. V was pared by 4 bases and J by 0 bases, with 4 bases of the junction left unmatched. DNA for the CDR3: TGTGCCAGCAGTGTTGCCAGGGGGCCTAACTATGGCTACACCTTC. It yields the protein CASSVARGPNYGYTF.

CDR3 sequence reads: CASMTGGIGNEQFF. The CDR3 DNA reads as TGCGCCAGCATGACAGGGGGGATTGGCAATGAGCAGTTCTTC. The rearrangement joins TRBV5-1 to TRBJ2-1; 9 positions agree with TRBD1. The CDR3 covers 14 residues. Germline V gene data show CDR1 as SGHRS and CDR2 as YFSETQ. Germline trimming cut 6 bases from V and 6 bases from J; bases unmatched to any gene: 7.

The chain is built from TRBV5-6 and TRBJ1-2; 7 bases match TRBD1. The CDR3 runs 13 residues. The germline V gene has CDR1 SGHDT and CDR2 YYEEEE. With V trimmed by 3 bases and J by 4 bases, 3 bases remained unmatched. The CDR3 here is CASSSGQFYGYTF. The CDR3 nucleotides are TGTGCCAGCAGCTCGGGACAGTTCTATGGCTACACCTTC.

This sequence joins TRBV5-1 and TRBJ1-2, with 9 bases matching TRBD1. This CDR3 is built from 15 residues. CDR1 is SGHRS and CDR2 is YFSETQ in the germline V gene. The trim removed 3 bases at V and 4 bases at J, leaving 7 bases unmatched. CDR3 region: CASSSGTGRAYGYTF. The CDR3 coding sequence is TGCGCCAGCAGCTCGGGGACAGGGAGAGCCTATGGCTACACCTTC.

This clone occurred a few times. The rearrangement uses TRBV2 and TRBJ1-1; D is possibly TRBD1 (5 bases). The CDR3 runs to 13 residues. CDR1 is SNHLY and CDR2 is FYNNEI in the germline V gene. V lost 7 bases and J 4 bases, leaving 13 bases between the germline ends. This CDR3 is CASTTMGGTEAFF. The CDR3 DNA reads as TGTGCCAGCACTACCATGGGGGGCACTGAAGCTTTCTTT.

The gene calls are TRBV12-2 and TRBJ1-1; the table's D call, TRBD1, has no DNA check behind it. TRBV12-2 corresponds to a pseudogene. The CDR3 length is 20 residues. CDR3 protein: CASRLVRQGQSGGENTEAFF. CDR3 sequence (DNA): TGTGCAAGTCGCTTAGTACGGCAAGGACAGTCAGGTGGGGAGAACACTGAAGCTTTCTTT.

In this sample, this clone turned up a few times. The chain combines TRBV29-1 with TRBJ2-2; TRBD1 might be the D (7 bases). V dropped 5 bases and J dropped 5 bases, with 18 bases sitting between them. The CDR3 extends over 15 amino acids. Germline V gives CDR1 SQVTM, CDR2 ANQGSEA. The CDR3 loop is CSVFETGEVTGELFF. The DNA for the CDR3 is TGCAGCGTTTTCGAAACAGGGGAGGTAACCGGGGAGCTGTTTTTT.

This clone was counted a few times. The chain uses TRBV24-1 and TRBJ2-1; a weak D match, TRBD2 (7 bases). CDR3 size: 16 residues. Germline V gene data show CDR1 as KGHDR and CDR2 as SFDVKD. The germline V and J ends were trimmed by 0 bases and 8 bases, with 16 bases remaining between them. This CDR3 reads CATSDLRGAPGYEQFF. CDR3 nucleotides: TGTGCCACCAGTGATTTGCGGGGGGCCCCAGGGTATGAGCAGTTCTTC.

As concerns this clone: This sample also contains other DNA sequences that code for the same CDR3. CDR3 in amino acids: CASSASGGLTDTQYF. The DNA of the CDR3 is TGTGCCTCGTCAGCTAGCGGGGGGCTCACAGATACGCAGTATTTT. The genes are TRBV25-1 and TRBJ2-3; 11 bases fit TRBD2. Germline trimming cut 11 bases from V and 2 bases from J; bases unmatched to any gene: 9. Per germline, CDR1 MGHDK and CDR2 SYGVNS. This CDR3 spans 15 amino acids. The whole variable domain, remainder taken from reference TRBV25-1 and TRBJ2-3, is EADIYQTPRYLVIGTGKKITLECSQTMGHDKMYWYQQDPGMELHLIHYSYGVNSTEKGDLSSESTVSRIRTEHFPLTLESARPSHTSQYLCASSASGGLTDTQYFGPGTRLTVL.

The rearrangement joins TRBV7-9 to TRBJ1-1, with D uncertain. This CDR3 spans 12 amino acids. Germline CDR1 reads SEHNR; CDR2 reads FQNEAQ (reference sequence). Trimming shortened V by 10 bases and J by 0 bases, and 9 bases separated the two germline ends. The CDR3 loop is CANDNMNTEAFF. The CDR3 DNA follows: TGTGCCAATGATAACATGAACACTGAAGCTTTCTTT.

The gene calls are TRBV19 and TRBJ1-5; TRBD1 aligns across 7 bases. Per the germline V gene, CDR1 is LNHDA and CDR2 is SQIVND (reference sequence). This CDR3 contains 13 residues. J lost 3 bases, V lost 7 bases, and 3 bases had no gene match. CDR3 DNA sequence: TGTGCCAGTACTGGACAGGCCAATCAGCCCCAGCATTTT. This translates into CASTGQANQPQHF.

The chain joins TRBV6-1 to TRBJ2-3; 15 positions match TRBD2. In germline, CDR1 is MNHNS, CDR2 SASEGT. The CDR3 is made up of 17 amino acids. With 4 bases clipped from V and 5 bases from J, the junction kept 7 bases outside the gene matches. The CDR3 DNA is TGTGCCAGCAGTGCGGGACTAGCGGGGGGTAGGGGAGATACGCAGTATTTT. It translates to CASSAGLAGGRGDTQYF.

J is TRBJ1-3 and V is TRBV30, with unresolved D. The germline V and J ends were trimmed by 5 bases and 2 bases, with 13 bases remaining between them. The CDR3 sequence is 14 residues long. From germline, CDR1 is GTSNPN and CDR2 SVGIG (reference sequence). In DNA form, the CDR3 reads TGTGCCTGGTCAAGCGGCAGGACTGGAAACACCATATATTTT. The encoded protein is CAWSSGRTGNTIYF.

V usage is TRBV6-1 and J usage is TRBJ2-3, with 7 nucleotides matching TRBD2. This CDR3 has 16 residues. V was pared by 2 bases and J by 3 bases, with 8 bases of the junction left unmatched. Germline CDR1 and CDR2: MNHNS and SASEGT. CDR3 bases: TGTGCCAGCAGTGAAATTCTAGCGGCGGCTACAGATACGCAGTATTTT. As protein: CASSEILAAATDTQYF.

CDR3 DNA: TGTGCCAGCAGACGAGCCGGGACAGACGAGCAGTACTTC. The encoded protein is CASRRAGTDEQYF. The chain has TRBV12-3 or TRBV12-4 and TRBJ2-7, with 7 bases aligning to TRBD1. Trimming removed 6 bases from V and 5 bases from J; junction bases left unmatched: 7. This CDR3 spans 13 amino acids.

The V and J genes are TRBV10-3 and TRBJ2-3, with 8 bases identical to TRBD1. The CDR3 is 14 amino acids. Germline values: CDR1 ENHRY, CDR2 SYGVKD. Trimming took 9 bases from V and 1 from J; bases not matched to a gene: 6. The CDR3 region is CAIRETGGTDTQYF. CDR3 nucleotides: TGTGCCATTCGAGAGACAGGGGGCACAGATACGCAGTATTTT.

The chain joins TRBV4-1 to TRBJ1-4; unclear D gene. Trimming stripped 1 base from V and 7 bases from J, with 16 bases between. Germline loops: CDR1 MGHRA, CDR2 YSYEKL. CDR3 length equals 16 residues. The DNA for the CDR3 is TGCGCCAGCAGCCAAGTTCGCCACGACTTGGTTGAAAAACTGTTTTTT. It translates to CASSQVRHDLVEKLFF.

This sequence joins TRBV9 and TRBJ2-7; 8 bases are a match to TRBD1. The CDR3 sequence is 13 residues long. Germline CDR1 and CDR2: SGDLS and YYNGEE. With V trimmed by 2 bases and J by 6 bases, 4 bases remained unmatched. CDR3 amino acids: CASSVAGGSEQYF. CDR3 DNA sequence: TGTGCCAGCAGCGTGGCAGGGGGCAGCGAGCAGTACTTC.

This chain uses TRBV9 with TRBJ1-2; TRBD1 matches 11 bases. CDR3 length: 16 residues. Germline CDR1 is SGDLS and CDR2 is YYNGEE. J lost 5 bases, V lost 4 bases, and 10 bases had no gene match. The CDR3 region is CASSPFGQGAFYGYTF. DNA of the CDR3: TGTGCCAGCAGCCCTTTCGGACAGGGGGCGTTTTATGGCTACACCTTC.

This rearrangement joins TRBV30 to TRBJ2-7; TRBD1 aligns across 12 bases. The CDR3 covers 14 residues. Trimming removed 0 bases from V and 7 bases from J; junction bases left unmatched: 4. Germline V gene data show CDR1 as GTSNPN and CDR2 as SVGIG (reference sequence). CDR3 coding DNA: TGTGCCTGGAGTGTAGGGACAGGGGGCGGTGAGCAGTACTTC. Its protein product is CAWSVGTGGGEQYF.

The chain joins TRBV5-1 to TRBJ2-3, with 8 bases matching TRBD1. CDR3 length: 15 amino acids. V trimming: 2 bases; J trimming: 2 bases; junction bases outside the gene matches: 4. In germline, CDR1 is SGHRS, CDR2 YFSETQ. Here the CDR3 DNA reads TGCGCCAGCAGCTTAAACAGGGGGTACACAGATACGCAGTATTTT. The encoded protein is CASSLNRGYTDTQYF.

J is TRBJ2-2 and V is TRBV27; no firm D call. There are 13 residues in the CDR3. Trimming left V 2 bases short and J 7 bases short, with 8 bases between. Looked up from germline, CDR1 is MNHEY and CDR2 is SMNVEV (reference sequence). In DNA, the CDR3 is TGTGCCAGCAGTTTAATGGTTAGCGGGGAGCTGTTTTTT. Translated, it gives CASSLMVSGELFF.

This chain uses TRBV2 with TRBJ1-4; 10 nucleotides line up with TRBD1. The CDR3 spans 16 residues. The junction had 8 bases not matched to a gene; V was cut back by 4 bases and J by 6 bases. The germline V gene encodes CDR1 SNHLY and CDR2 FYNNEI. In DNA form, the CDR3 reads TGTGCCAGCAGTGTTCAGCAGGACAGGGGGTATGAAAAACTGTTTTTT. Its translation: CASSVQQDRGYEKLFF.

V is TRBV6-1 and J is TRBJ1-1, with 7 bases identical to TRBD1. J lost 8 bases, V lost 2 bases, and 5 bases had no gene match. The CDR3 spans 13 residues. Germline CDR1 is MNHNS and CDR2 is SASEGT. CDR3 nucleotide sequence: TGTGCCAGCAGTGAAAGGGGGCGGGGAGAAGCTTTCTTT. Its protein is CASSERGRGEAFF.

The V call is TRBV5-1, the J call TRBJ1-4; TRBD1 is a possible D gene (5 bases). Trimming removed 0 bases at V and 4 bases at J, with 10 bases between. CDR3 length: 15 residues. Germline CDR1 reads SGHRS; CDR2 reads YFSETQ. The CDR3 coding sequence is TGCGCCAGCAGCTTGGAGGGGATGATTAATGAAAAACTGTTTTTT. The encoded protein is CASSLEGMINEKLFF.

The CDR3 DNA is TGTGCCAGCAGTGAATGGCAGGGGAATTCACCCCTCCACTTT. Translation gives CASSEWQGNSPLHF. This chain joins TRBV2 and TRBJ1-6; D is possibly TRBD1 (6 bases). Germline CDR1 reads SNHLY; CDR2 reads FYNNEI. V lost 2 bases, J lost 7 bases, and 9 bases lay in between. This CDR3 has 14 amino acids.

The chain uses TRBV20-1 and TRBJ1-1; weak D call: TRBD1 (5 bases). Germline values: CDR1 DFQATT, CDR2 SNEGSKA (reference sequence). Trimming left V 3 bases short and J 2 bases short, with 13 bases between. This CDR3 region has 14 residues. The CDR3 here is CSASYRSLNTEAFF. The CDR3 nucleotides read TGCAGTGCTAGTTACAGGAGTTTAAACACTGAAGCTTTCTTT.